Only one count was recorded for the clone carrying this T cell receptor (beta chain). As yet, its antigen is unknown. The entry originates in a study of neoadjuvant anti-PD-1 for oral cavity cancer. Study-wide results and limits: Post-nivolumab, blood T cell clonality was significantly elevated in non-responders.

This table comes from immunoSEQ multiplex PCR, and its TCRdb copy is limited to in-frame clones, with some not included. The table shows around 13,000 clones, with approximately 70% occurring only once. Blood cells were analyzed directly, without culture or expansion. This CDR3 region has 15 residues. CDR1 is MGHRA, CDR2 YSYEKL, per germline. V was clipped by 1 base and J by 3 bases, with 12 bases between them. The receptor's source is a person aged 35-79 years with oral cavity squamous cell carcinoma. The sequencing here drew on PBMCs, taken before nivolumab (anti-PD-1) treatment. The chain uses TRBV4-1 and TRBJ2-5; a possible D gene is TRBD1 (5 bases). In DNA form, the CDR3 reads TGCGCCAGCAGCCAAGGACAGACACAAGAAGAGACCCAGTACTTC. The encoded protein is CASSQGQTQEETQYF.